This T cell receptor (beta chain) was recovered during a study of shared clonotypes between healthy human individuals. CD8 cells regarded as naive lacked CD45RO, were positively chosen for CCR7, and omitted terminally differentiated effector memory CD45RA+ cells. Clones were sequenced by immunoSEQ multiplex PCR, and TCRdb holds only the in-frame ones, with some missing. The sample shows about 2,100,000 clones, approximately 94% of them seen only once. V shed 7 bases and J 7 bases; nucleotides not matched to a gene: 6. Germline V CDR1 and CDR2: MNHGY, SVAAGI. The CDR3 length is 13 residues. The receptor was derived from a young man in good health. Some clones in this sample may be carry-over from other donors' samples. Specimen: naive CD8+ T cells from PBMCs. V gene TRBV6-9 combines with J gene TRBJ2-1, with 8 positions matching TRBD2. CDR3 residues: CASIERELNEQFF. The DNA of the CDR3 is TGTGCCAGCATAGAGCGGGAGTTAAATGAGCAGTTCTTC.